This T cell receptor (beta chain) was captured by sequencing in a study of molecular identifiers for immune sequencing clone quantification (dated by TCRdb to 2016 to 2018). Concerning the study at large: In a replicate experiment, RNA from approximately 22,000 or 94,000 naive CD8 T cells was split into five aliquots, four of which were sequenced. This methods study benchmarked molecular-identifier clustering-based TCR repertoire sequencing (MIDCIRS) and TCR RNA copy counting, using CD8 T cells to do so.

The library was produced with PCR. The sample was run on an Illumina HiSeq 4000. Preparation of bulk TCR libraries followed a previously described approach, with the TCR primers listed in Table S5. Purification of total RNA was performed with the Qiagen AllPrep DNA/RNA kit. Before analysis, reads from multiple sequencing runs of the same library were pooled. Processing in the source paper ran as follows. Reads were retained only if an exact TCR constant sequence was present, and the retained reads were trimmed to 150 nt and grouped according to their 12-nt molecular barcodes. Reads inside each barcode group were sub-clustered using a 15% Levenshtein threshold, and a quality-weighted consensus sequence was constructed for each RNA molecule. Non-functional sequences were filtered out, along with any lower-count sequence sitting one edit away from another sequence. Based on fitting two negative binomial distributions, any barcode sub-cluster with under 20% of the maximum read count was discarded. TCRdb handled the public reads itself, with Q25 trimming in fastp and clone calling in MiXCR, and kept productive beta chains. Each CDR3 protein gets just one entry, which takes the most common genes and DNA from the rows behind it. The V and J calls, along with clone size, are taken from TCRdb and not from the paper's own processing. The sample has about 640,000 distinct CDR3 sequences on record, 15% to 20% of them singletons. Together, the top ten hold under 0.95% of the sample.

Naive CD8 T cell libraries were made from around 18,000 to 910,000 sorted cells using 10%, 30% or 50% of purified RNA. Naive CD8 T cells, defined as CD8+CD4-CCR7+CD45RA+, were FACS-sorted into RLT Plus buffer on a BD FACSAria II. Under 11 TCR copies' worth of Jurkat RNA were spiked into about 20,000-1,100,000 naive CD8 T cell samples to test detection sensitivity. CD8 T cells were enriched with RosetteSep CD8+ T Cell Enrichment Cocktail and Ficoll-Paque, followed by ACK red cell lysis. Reading the germline V gene (reference sequence) gives CDR1 DFQATT and CDR2 SNEGSKA. The CDR3 goes from the cysteine to the phenylalanine over 14 residues. Only CDR3 DNA is held: 42 bases, read in frame from base 1. V sheds 4 bases and J sheds 10 bases, leaving 19 bases between their ends. In its sample, this clonotype was seen many times. Its antigen has not been determined. Base qualities are not at hand, and no much larger clone is one base apart.

The paper's findings and limits, for the study overall: Identical TCR molecules sharing a barcode could cause highly expanded clone sizes to be underestimated. When barcode sub-clustering was omitted, TCR diversity was inflated by chimeric consensus sequences, with chimeras reaching as high as 47%. Modeling indicated 2.5 to 3 TCR RNA copies recovered per cell, compared with roughly 10 by digital PCR, which implies a capture efficiency of 25% to 35%. A single cell's worth of spiked-in Jurkat TCR RNA was reported detectable even among 750,000 to 1,000,000 naive CD8 T cells. Naive libraries contained spiked-in Jurkat TCR RNA (approximately 10 copies' worth), which is not part of the donor repertoire. In CMV-specific effector cells, over 97% of molecules were held by clones above 20 RNA copies, whereas under 1% of molecules were held by such clones in naive cells.

The chain is encoded by TRBV20-1 joined to TRBJ1-4; no D gene is confidently identified. Material for sequencing was naive CD8+ T cells from blood, with Jurkat cell RNA spiked in. What this sample's cell subset or site label stands for: FACS-sorted CD8+CD4-CCR7+CD45RA+ naive T cells. The source of this sequence is a human donor in good health. Some libraries in this study had Jurkat cell RNA spiked in. The CDR3 in this case is CSAIISREWGKLFF. In nucleotide form, the sequence is TGCAGTGCTATAATATCCCGCGAATGGGGAAAACTGTTTTTT.